This T cell receptor beta chain was profiled in a study of early T cells in non-severe SARS-CoV-2 infection. Points from the study as a whole: Matching against VDJdb likely underestimated virus-specific expansions, favoring anti-spike CD8.

Individual cDNA molecules each received unique molecular identifiers attached to them. One entry per CDR3 protein results from TCRdb running MiXCR on the 5' RACE reads. The sample lists under 140,000 distinct CDR3 sequences, roughly 13% seen once, with 3% to 4.5% in the top ten. The V and J ends lost 5 bases and 2 bases respectively, with 13 bases between them. CDR1 and CDR2 (germline): MNHNS, SASEGT. This CDR3 region has 15 residues. This clonotype was seen only a few times. No antigen is known for it. This TCR was sampled from an adult who was a healthcare worker with PCR-confirmed SARS-CoV-2 infection or an uninfected control (not recorded which). The sequencing used whole blood, collected at baseline. This chain connects TRBV6-1 to TRBJ1-5; weak D call: TRBD1 (5 bases). As DNA, the CDR3 is TGTGCCAGCAGTCCCCAGGGACTTGGCAATCAGCCCCAGCATTTT. Translating it yields CASSPQGLGNQPQHF.